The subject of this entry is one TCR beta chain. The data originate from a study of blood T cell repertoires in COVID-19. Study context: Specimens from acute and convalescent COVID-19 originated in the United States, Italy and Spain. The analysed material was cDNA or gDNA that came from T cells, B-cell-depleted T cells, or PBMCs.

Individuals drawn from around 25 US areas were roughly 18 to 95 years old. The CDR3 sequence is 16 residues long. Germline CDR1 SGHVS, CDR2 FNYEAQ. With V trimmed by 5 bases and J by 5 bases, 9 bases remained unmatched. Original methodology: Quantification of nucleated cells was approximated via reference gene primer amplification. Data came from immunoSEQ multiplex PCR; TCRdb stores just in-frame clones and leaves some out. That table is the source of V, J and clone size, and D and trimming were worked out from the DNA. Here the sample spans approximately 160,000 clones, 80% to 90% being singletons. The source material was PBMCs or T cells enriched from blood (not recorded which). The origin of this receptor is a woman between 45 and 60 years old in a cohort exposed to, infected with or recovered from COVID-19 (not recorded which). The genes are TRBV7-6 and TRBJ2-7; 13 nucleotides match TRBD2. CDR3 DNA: TGTGCCAGCAGCCCCGAACTAGCGGGGGGGCGAAACGAGCAGTACTTC. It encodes CASSPELAGGRNEQYF.